The 22 T cell receptor beta chains listed next were all sequenced from one sample in a study of PD-L1 blockade in urothelial cancer. Time point defined: peripheral blood 6 weeks after treatment start. Sequenced by immunoSEQ multiplex PCR; TCRdb stores in-frame clones only, minus some. The repertoire consists of more than 90,000 clones, with 75% to 90% occurring once and the leading ten covering roughly 8%. This specimen was PBMCs, taken around atezolizumab (anti-PD-L1) treatment. The receptors were gathered from a man in his 70s with urothelial cancer.

This clone came up once. The chain joins TRBV15 to TRBJ2-1, with 12 bases fitting TRBD2. Germline values: CDR1 LNHNV, CDR2 YYDKDF (reference sequence). Trimming removed 1 base from V and 6 bases from J; junction bases left unmatched: 4. CDR3 length: 16 amino acids. In nucleotides, the CDR3 is TGTGCCACCAGCAGAGGGGGGACTAGCGGGTCCAATGAGCAGTTCTTC. Its protein is CATSRGGTSGSNEQFF.

The V call is TRBV11-2, the J call TRBJ1-1; D not resolved. Trimming removed 0 bases at V and 6 bases at J, with 8 bases between. This CDR3 comprises 13 residues. Germline loops: CDR1 SGHAT, CDR2 FQNNGV. CDR3 in amino acids: CASSLDLRSEAFF. Written as DNA, the CDR3 is TGTGCCAGCAGCTTAGATCTACGGTCTGAAGCTTTCTTT.

The count of this clone is one. The chain has TRBV29-1 and TRBJ2-2, with 8 bases lining up with TRBD2. Unmatched junction bases numbered 1, after V lost 4 bases and J lost 0 bases. This CDR3 contains 14 residues. Germline-derived CDR1 and CDR2 are SQVTM and ANQGSEA. The CDR3 sequence: CSVALAANTGELFF. CDR3 in DNA: TGCAGCGTTGCACTAGCGGCGAACACCGGGGAGCTGTTTTTT.

CDR3 amino acids: CASSPGQGAGGNTIYF. Written as DNA, the CDR3 is TGTGCCAGCAGCCCGGGACAGGGGGCAGGAGGAAACACCATATATTTT. The chain has TRBV13 and TRBJ1-3; 12 positions match TRBD1. The CDR3 loop spans 16 amino acids. The ends lost 5 bases at V and 4 bases at J; junction bases unmatched: 6. CDR1 and CDR2 from the germline V gene are PRHDT and FYEKMQ (reference sequence).

This clone was counted a few times. This sequence joins TRBV5-1 and TRBJ1-3; D is undetermined. Trimming pared 1 base from V and 2 bases from J, leaving 16 bases between. The germline V gene has CDR1 SGHRS and CDR2 YFSETQ. This CDR3 region has 17 residues. The DNA for the CDR3 is TGCGCCAGCAGCTTGACCTCCACCCGAGGTCCTGGAAACACCATATATTTT. It yields the protein CASSLTSTRGPGNTIYF.

This clone appeared once. This chain joins TRBV29-1 and TRBJ2-5; 7 nucleotides match TRBD2. CDR3 length equals 13 residues. The V gene's germline CDR1 is SQVTM and CDR2 ANQGSEA. V shed 7 bases, J shed 5 bases, and the junction held 10 bases outside the gene matches. This CDR3 is CSARRGNGETQYF. CDR3 sequence (DNA): TGCAGCGCCCGGCGGGGGAACGGGGAGACCCAGTACTTC.

DNA of the CDR3: TGCAGCGTTGGGCAGGGGGCGAGCAATCAGCCCCAGCATTTT. Protein sequence: CSVGQGASNQPQHF. The chain couples TRBV29-1 to TRBJ1-5; 8 bases align to TRBD1. V lost 4 bases to trimming and J lost 1 base; unmatched junction nucleotides: 3. The germline CDR1 and CDR2 sequences are SQVTM and ANQGSEA. The CDR3 length is 14 residues. The full variable domain, its missing parts supplied by reference TRBV29-1 and TRBJ1-5, is SAVISQKPSRDICQRGTSLTIQCQVDSQVTMMFWYRQQPGQSLTLIATANQGSEATYESGFVIDKFPISRPNLTFSTLTVSNMSPEDSSIYLCSVGQGASNQPQHFGDGTRLSIL.

The chain uses TRBV11-2 and TRBJ2-7; 10 nucleotides line up with TRBD2. In germline, CDR1 is SGHAT, CDR2 FQNNGV. J lost 3 bases, V lost 2 bases, and 10 bases had no gene match. CDR3 length equals 17 residues. The CDR3 bases are TGTGCCAGCAGCTTATTTGCTAGCGGGGGAACCATCTACGAGCAGTACTTC. Amino acid sequence: CASSLFASGGTIYEQYF.

In its sample, this clone was seen once. The J gene is TRBJ1-1, the V gene TRBV11-2; 10 bases are a match to TRBD1. With V trimmed by 5 bases and J by 7 bases, 7 bases remained unmatched. The CDR3 runs 14 residues. Germline V gene sequence: CDR1 SGHAT, CDR2 FQNNGV. This chain's CDR3 is CASSLGQGSIEAFF. In nucleotides, the CDR3 is TGTGCCAGCAGCCTGGGACAGGGGAGCATTGAAGCTTTCTTT.

The rearrangement uses TRBV11-2 and TRBJ2-2; TRBD2 agrees at 8 bases. Germline V lookup: CDR1 SGHAT, CDR2 FQNNGV. V shed 3 bases and J 3 bases; nucleotides not matched to a gene: 3. The length of the CDR3 is 15 residues. The DNA for the CDR3 is TGTGCCAGCAGCTTGGCGGGAGGACACACCGGGGAGCTGTTTTTT. Translated: CASSLAGGHTGELFF.

The chain has TRBV7-3 and TRBJ2-1, with TRBD2 identical over 11 bases. The CDR3 consists of 17 residues. Germline lookup yields CDR1 SGHTA and CDR2 FQGTGA. The ends lost 4 bases at V and 4 bases at J; junction bases unmatched: 9. CDR3 region: CASSSPWGTSGYNEQFF. The CDR3 nucleotides are TGTGCCAGCAGCTCCCCCTGGGGGACTAGCGGATACAATGAGCAGTTCTTC.

The chain joins TRBV18 to TRBJ2-2; D remains unclear. Germline values: CDR1 KGHSH, CDR2 LQKENI. This CDR3 has 13 residues. V lost 4 bases, J lost 7 bases, and 10 bases lay in between. The CDR3 bases are TGTGCCAGCTCACAGGATAGGAGCGGGGAGCTGTTTTTT. Translating it yields CASSQDRSGELFF. Full variable domain (remainder filled in from reference TRBV18 and TRBJ2-2): NAGVMQNPRHLVRRRGQEARLRCSPMKGHSHVYWYRQLPEEGLKFMVYLQKENIIDESGMPKERFSAEFPKEGPSILRIQQVVRGDSAAYFCASSQDRSGELFFGEGSRLTVL.

This rearrangement joins TRBV5-5 to TRBJ2-2, with D unresolved. Germline lookup yields CDR1 SGHKS and CDR2 YYEKEE (reference sequence). V was shortened by 4 bases and J by 4 bases, with 8 bases between the two germline ends. The CDR3 has 13 amino acids. CDR3 coding DNA: TGTGCCAGCAGCCCCCAAATCACCGGGGAGCTGTTTTTT. It is translated as CASSPQITGELFF.

The rearrangement links TRBV19 to TRBJ2-1; TRBD1 matches at 11 bases. Germline lookup yields CDR1 LNHDA and CDR2 SQIVND (reference sequence). The J segment lost 4 bases and the V segment lost 5 bases, leaving 10 bases of the junction unmatched. CDR3 length equals 17 residues. Written as DNA, the CDR3 is TGTGCCAGTAGTGCCGGGACAGGGGGGGCCCGATACAATGAGCAGTTCTTC. Residues: CASSAGTGGARYNEQFF.

This clone was detected a few times. This CDR3 is CASSYPGGEQYF. The CDR3 nucleotides are TGTGCCAGCAGTTACCCGGGGGGAGAGCAGTACTTC. This chain connects TRBV6-5 to TRBJ2-7, with 7 bases aligning to TRBD2. V was pared by 2 bases and J by 7 bases, with 2 bases of the junction left unmatched. Germline CDR1 is MNHEY and CDR2 is SVGAGI. CDR3 length equals 12 residues.

This clone was seen a single time. V gene TRBV10-3 combines with J gene TRBJ2-3; a possible D gene is TRBD2 (7 bases). V gave up 2 bases and J gave up 4 bases, with 13 bases separating them. Germline V gene lookup returns CDR1 ENHRY and CDR2 SYGVKD. This CDR3 contains 15 residues. As DNA, the CDR3 is TGTGCCATCAGTGAGAGGGGCGGGGGCGCAGATACGCAGTATTTT. Protein product: CAISERGGGADTQYF.

CDR3 in amino acids: CAWSEETGGGKLFF. Here the CDR3 DNA reads TGTGCCTGGAGTGAGGAGACAGGGGGTGGAAAACTGTTTTTT. The chain is built from TRBV30 and TRBJ1-4; 9 nucleotides match TRBD1. Unmatched junction bases numbered 7, after V lost 1 base and J lost 10 bases. Germline V gene lookup returns CDR1 GTSNPN and CDR2 SVGIG (reference sequence). The CDR3 is 14 amino acids.

The chain carries TRBV6-5 and TRBJ2-3; possibly TRBD2 for D (6 bases). V shed 6 bases and J shed 4 bases, with 11 bases lying between them. CDR1 is MNHEY and CDR2 is SVGAGI in the germline V gene. The CDR3 runs to 13 residues. CDR3 amino acids: CASSRERADTQYF. The CDR3 DNA follows: TGTGCCAGCAGCCGGGAGCGGGCAGATACGCAGTATTTT.

Only one count was recorded for this clone. This rearrangement joins TRBV14 to TRBJ1-2; 9 bases match TRBD1. The V and J ends lost 3 bases and 7 bases, in that order; junction bases with no gene match: 9. Germline CDR1 SGHDN, CDR2 FVKESK. The CDR3 has 15 residues. The CDR3 nucleotides read TGTGCCAGCAGCCACTCAGGACAGGGGAAAGGTGGCTACACCTTC. It yields the protein CASSHSGQGKGGYTF.

The rearrangement uses TRBV7-8 and TRBJ2-7, with D perhaps TRBD1 (6 bases). The germline gives CDR1 SGHVS, CDR2 FQNEAQ. CDR3 length: 15 amino acids. Trimming stripped 5 bases from V and 5 bases from J, with 19 bases between. This chain's CDR3 is CASSPRQGPSDEQYF. Written as DNA, the CDR3 is TGTGCCAGCAGCCCCCGGCAGGGGCCTTCCGACGAGCAGTACTTC.

The J gene is TRBJ1-1, the V gene TRBV7-2; 8 positions match TRBD1. Germline loops: CDR1 SGHTA, CDR2 FQGNSA. V was clipped by 5 bases and J by 5 bases; unmatched bases: 7. This CDR3 has 14 residues. CDR3 coding DNA: TGTGCCAGCAGCCCGAGGACAGGGCGGACTGAAGCTTTCTTT. Amino acids: CASSPRTGRTEAFF. Using reference TRBV7-2 and TRBJ1-1 for the parts outside the CDR3, the full variable domain is GAGVSQSPSNKVTEKGKDVELRCDPISGHTALYWYRQSLGQGLEFLIYFQGNSAPDKSGLPSDRFSAERTGGSVSTLTIQRTQQEDSAVYLCASSPRTGRTEAFFGQGTRLTVV.

V and J are TRBV12-5 and TRBJ2-5, with unresolved D. Germline V CDR1 and CDR2: LGHNT, FRNRAP. V lost 3 bases and J lost 4, with 9 bases in between. The CDR3 consists of 13 residues. The CDR3 bases are TGTGCTAGTGGTTTAGCGCCTGGAGAGACCCAGTACTTC. Its protein product is CASGLAPGETQYF.